This TCR beta chain was captured by sequencing in a study of cytomegalovirus exposure and HLA in healthy donors. Researchers ran the PCR with 60 Vbeta and 13 Jbeta primers. Libraries were prepared by immunoSEQ multiplex PCR; TCRdb keeps only in-frame clonotypes and omits some of them. The sample yields more than 85,000 clones, approximately 70% seen once. With regard to this clone: Antigen: not known.

Germline V CDR1 and CDR2: LNHDA, SQIVND (reference sequence). With 7 bases removed from V and 2 bases from J, the gap between germline ends came to 23 bases. CDR3 length: 17 residues. Points from the study as a whole: Previously analyzed data showed that most TCR beta V segments were productive at a frequency of about 87% or about 30%.

This TCR was sampled from a man aged 25-40 years in good health and CMV-seronegative. V is TRBV19 and J is TRBJ1-2; TRBD1 might be the D (6 bases). Sequencing input: PBMCs. CDR3 sequence: CASNGGLQGARNYGYTF. CDR3 DNA sequence: TGTGCCAGTAATGGGGGCCTCCAGGGCGCAAGAAACTATGGCTACACCTTC.